The source of this T cell receptor beta chain is a study of PD-1 blockade in classical Hodgkin lymphoma. Only in-frame clones appear in the TCRdb table, and some are missing; sequencing was by immunoSEQ multiplex PCR. The data show some 58,000 clones, more than 75% seen once. Germline CDR1 is SGHRS and CDR2 is YFSETQ. The CDR3 extends over 14 amino acids. The V end lost 1 base, the J end lost 9 bases, and 14 bases lay between the germline ends. Relapse was seen in all patients after autologous stem cell transplantation, and brentuximab vedotin exposure was variable. V and J are TRBV5-1 and TRBJ2-1; D might be TRBD2 (5 bases). The source material was peripheral blood mononuclear cells (PBMCs), sampled before the second cycle of nivolumab. The source is a human donor with classical Hodgkin lymphoma. The CDR3 bases are TGCGCCAGCAGCTTGATGGTTGGGAGCGGTGAGCAGTTCTTC. This translates into CASSLMVGSGEQFF.